This T cell receptor beta chain was recorded in a study of T-cell memory formation after mild COVID-19. Study-level information: For the most part, TCR clusters were specific to one donor. Whole-study results and caveats: CD4+ contracting clones were found mainly in CM and EM, and CD8+ ones in EMRA. The appearance of some responding clones in pre-infection memory suggested that cross-reactive memory joined.

The V gene's germline CDR1 is DFQATT and CDR2 SNEGSKA (reference sequence). The length of the CDR3 is 15 residues. V was shortened by 2 bases and J by 5 bases, with 16 bases between the two germline ends. This clonotype was observed a few times. Its cognate antigen is unknown. One entry per CDR3 protein results from TCRdb running MiXCR on the 5' RACE reads. The table has 250,000 to 300,000 distinct CDR3 sequences, roughly 16% seen once; the top ten hold 20% to 25%. The chain joins TRBV20-1 to TRBJ2-1; no firm D call. The sequence derives from a man aged 18 to 30 who had mild COVID-19 (a few samples of this study predate the infection). Cell type and time point are not known. The specimen sequenced was PBMCs or a T cell subset sorted from them (not recorded which). Written as DNA, the CDR3 is TGCAGTGCTAGACAGCTCTTGCGCTTCAACAATGAGCAGTTCTTC. It codes for CSARQLLRFNNEQFF.